This TCR beta chain derives from a study of shared clonotypes between healthy human individuals (dated by TCRdb to about 2020). Concerning the study at large: Two women and a few men aged 18 to 49 years were included in the cohort. Different laboratories and diverse techniques were used to prepare libraries and sequence TCR repertoires, to increase sequencing depth and limit assay-specific biases. Per donor, three plates each were used for CD4 naive and CD4 memory, two for CD8 naive, and one for CD8 memory. Per donor, leukapheresis produced somewhere between about 0.94 and 10 billion PBMCs. To estimate repertoire size and how much clonotype sharing occurs between individuals, the study deeply sequenced the blood TCR repertoires of several healthy adults. General findings and caveats noted by the study authors: Sampling was restricted to blood, and TCR repertoires in tissues likely differ from the TCR repertoires found in blood. Even with the large sequencing depth, rarefaction of the sorted-subset datasets indicated that sequencing was incomplete. Pairwise subsampling led to the expectation that sequencing depth would affect the degree of clonotype sharing among donors. Naive subsets generally had larger estimated clonotype richness than memory subsets. Because the study included only a small number of donors, the genetic and exposure-history diversity represented was limited. Clonotypes shared by all four sorted-subset donors showed higher generation probabilities than non-shared clonotypes. Across four donors, around 5% of naive CD4, approximately 3.6% of naive CD8, 2.3% of memory CD4, and approximately 0.4% of memory CD8 clonotypes were shared.

TCR CDR3 regions were amplified from genomic DNA by multiplex PCR using the deep immunoSEQ assay. For each cell subset, the extracted genomic DNA was distributed evenly across all wells of several immunoSEQ 96-well plates, and each plate served as one replicate. Each replicate PCR for sorted subsets received about 200 ng genomic DNA, equal to some 32,000 T cell genomes. The purified libraries were quantified using a Qubit 3.0 fluorometer, sized with a Bioanalyzer 2100, and then quantified again using the KAPA Library Quantification kit. Every immunoSEQ 96-well plate was sequenced on a dedicated single-read 150-cycle Illumina NextSeq 550 flow cell. As for the original processing: Because the immunoSEQ output included only junctional sequences and no quality scores, the filtering could not be the same as the filtering used for full-length reads. Sequences were annotated with PyIR, a Python wrapper for IgBLAST v1.9, and V/J genes and CDR3 were assigned using IMGT germline references. Reads with weak V/J assignments (E-value above 1e-6), missing CDR3, stop codons, out-of-frame junctions, or ambiguous translated residues were removed. V3J clonotypes were defined as sequences sharing an identical inferred V gene, J gene, and CDR3 amino acid sequence. The percentage overlap between two repertoires was calculated by dividing the number of shared unique clonotypes by the size of the smaller repertoire. Richness of each repertoire was evaluated using RTK rarefaction, the Chao1 estimator, and Recon v2.1 estimates of unobserved clonotypes. For all TCRbeta clonotypes obtained by the gDNA method from four donors, generation probabilities were computed with OLGA. Drawn from immuneACCESS, this table holds only the in-frame rearrangements with V and J called that TCRdb kept. Clones are partly lost; checked studies trace under half to an unresolved V gene and leave the rest unexplained. The D gene and trimming were derived from the DNA, and the V and J assignments and clone size from that table. Here the sample has about 1.1 million clones; approximately 80% occur a single time. Roughly 0.82% of the sample is taken by the ten largest.

Healthy HIV-negative adults with no recently reported acute infections or vaccinations were included as donors. Only Caucasian adults living in Nashville, Tennessee, USA were represented among the donors. CD4+ T cells were enriched by magnetic negative selection, after which naive cells were positively selected on CD45RA and the negative fraction was taken as the memory subset. After blood collection by leukapheresis, PBMCs were isolated using Ficoll-Histopaque density gradient centrifugation and then cryopreserved in the vapor phase of liquid nitrogen. Analytical flow cytometry was used to check the purity and quantity of every magnetically sorted T cell population. Each sorted fraction had its genomic DNA isolated and then quantified by UV absorbance on a Nanodrop 2000c. The V and J ends are trimmed by 2 bases and 4 bases, leaving 11 bases between them. Reading from cysteine to phenylalanine, the CDR3 counts 13 amino acids. CDR3 DNA is the only sequence kept; it has 39 bases, read in frame from the first base. CDR1 and CDR2 (SQVTM, ANQGSEA) derive from the germline V gene.

This clone occurred many times. Its antigen specificity is not known. The record has no base qualities; no much larger clone is one base away. This sequence originates from a man between 18 and 29 years old in good health. Some clones in this sample may be carry-over from other donors' samples. The chain links TRBV29-1 with TRBJ1-1; a tentative D match to TRBD1 spans 5 bases. Sequenced: memory CD4+ T cells from PBMCs. This sample's cell subset or site label indicates: CD45RA-negative fraction. The CDR3: CSVEPGRPTEAFF. The DNA sequence is given as TGCAGCGTTGAACCAGGGCGGCCCACTGAAGCTTTCTTT.